Listed below are T cell receptor beta chains from one sample, sequenced in a study of T cells after yellow fever vaccination. TCRdb re-derived calls from the 5' RACE reads in MiXCR, one entry per CDR3 protein. Found here are some 670,000 distinct CDR3 sequences, 9% to 15% of them singletons; the top ten hold 15%. This specimen consisted of PBMCs, obtained on the day of the yellow fever booster vaccination. The receptors shown here come from a man aged 30 to 39 who received the YFV17D yellow fever vaccine. CDR3s include the opening cysteine and the closing phenylalanine or tryptophan. D genes are given only for firm matches. Only some rows state a clone size, as once, few, many or a class for expanded clones.

V gene	clone size	J gene	D gene	CDR3 protein	CDR3 DNA
TRBV7-8	few	TRBJ2-5	.	CASSLGQRRGTQYF	TGTGCCAGCAGCTTAGGACAGCGCAGGGGGACCCAGTACTTC
TRBV5-4	many	TRBJ2-3	.	CASSLVVSSTDTQYF	TGTGCCAGCAGCTTGGTCGTCAGTAGCACAGATACGCAGTATTTT
TRBV20-1	few	TRBJ2-3	.	CSARPYGGTDTQYF	TGCAGTGCTAGGCCCTACGGCGGTACAGATACGCAGTATTTT
TRBV6-5	.	TRBJ1-6	TRBD1	CASSYRQGVSPLHF	TGTGCCAGCAGTTACAGACAGGGGGTATCACCCCTCCACTTT
TRBV7-8	few	TRBJ2-7	.	CASSLHSGYEQYF	TGTGCCAGCAGCCTCCATTCGGGCTACGAGCAGTACTTC
TRBV30	.	TRBJ2-3	TRBD2	CAWSFGTSGMSDTQYF	TGTGCCTGGAGTTTCGGGACTAGCGGGATGTCAGATACGCAGTATTTT
TRBV6-5	few	TRBJ1-6	.	CASSYSGTFDSYNSPLHF	TGTGCCAGCAGTTATTCCGGGACATTCGACTCCTATAATTCACCCCTCCACTTT
TRBV5-1	.	TRBJ2-7	.	CASSSEEEYYEQYF	TGCGCCAGCAGCTCGGAGGAGGAGTACTACGAGCAGTACTTC
TRBV19	.	TRBJ2-1	.	CASSASVVGQFF	TGTGCCAGTAGTGCCTCGGTTGTGGGGCAGTTCTTC
TRBV3-1	.	TRBJ1-6	.	CASSQQVTHSPLHF	TGTGCCAGCAGCCAACAAGTGACTCACTCACCCCTCCACTTT
TRBV19	.	TRBJ2-7	TRBD2	CASSVLADRGAFRYF	TGTGCCAGTAGTGTTCTAGCGGATAGAGGGGCCTTCCGGTACTTC
TRBV30	few	TRBJ1-6	.	CAWTTGLGVNSPLHF	TGTGCCTGGACGACAGGCTTGGGAGTTAATTCACCCCTCCACTTT
TRBV24-1	few	TRBJ2-2	.	CATSDPTMSGELFF	TGTGCCACCAGTGATCCAACGATGTCCGGGGAGCTGTTTTTT
TRBV7-9	.	TRBJ2-1	TRBD2	CASMAGGLDNEQFF	TGTGCCAGCATGGCGGGAGGACTGGACAATGAGCAGTTCTTC